Listed below are T cell receptor beta chains from one sample, sequenced in a study of shared clonotypes between healthy human individuals. TCRdb's copy holds only in-frame clones and misses some; the assay was immunoSEQ multiplex PCR. The sample has 650,000 to 800,000 clones; 90% to 95% are singletons. The specimen sequenced was naive CD8+ T cells sorted from blood. These TCRs come from a man aged 25 to 40 in good health. Each CDR3 is given with its conserved first and last residue. D genes are given only for firm matches. Not all rows give a size; the values are once, few, many and, for expanded clones, a class.

>-|TRBV5-5|TRBD1|TRBJ2-2
CASRKPIDGTGNTGELFF
TGTGCCAGCAGAAAACCGATAGACGGGACAGGGAACACCGGGGAGCTGTTTTTT
>-|TRBV13|-|TRBJ1-2
CASSLTGYHYGYTF
TGTGCCAGCAGCTTGACAGGCTACCACTATGGCTACACCTTC
>-|TRBV27|TRBD2|TRBJ2-5
CASSLLAAQETQYF
TGTGCCAGCAGCCTACTAGCGGCCCAAGAGACCCAGTACTTC
>-|TRBV28|-|TRBJ1-2
CASSSLGALNRVGGYTF
TGTGCCAGCAGTTCCTTGGGGGCCCTAAACAGGGTAGGCGGCTACACCTTC
>-|TRBV7-9|TRBD2|TRBJ2-7
CASSYGLAGSYEQYF
TGTGCCAGCAGCTACGGACTAGCGGGGTCCTACGAGCAGTACTTC
>once|TRBV27|TRBD1|TRBJ1-4
CASSRTPPGQGGEKLFF
TGTGCCAGCTCTCGCACCCCCCCGGGACAGGGGGGTGAAAAACTGTTTTTT
>-|TRBV11-2|-|TRBJ1-5
CASSLEYQGGNQPQHF
TGTGCCAGCAGCTTAGAGTATCAGGGTGGTAATCAGCCCCAGCATTTT
>-|TRBV28|-|TRBJ1-3
CASSLFTTELGNTIYF
TGTGCCAGCAGTTTATTTACAACAGAACTTGGAAACACCATATATTTT
>-|TRBV27|TRBD1|TRBJ2-7
CASSASGQPSYEQYF
TGTGCCAGCAGTGCATCGGGACAGCCCTCCTACGAGCAGTACTTC
>once|TRBV27|TRBD2|TRBJ2-7
CASSARLAGQSYEQYF
TGTGCCAGCAGTGCCAGACTAGCGGGACAATCCTACGAGCAGTACTTC
>-|TRBV7-2|-|TRBJ1-3
CASRPDVGYSGNTIYF
TGTGCCAGCAGACCTGACGTTGGATACTCTGGAAACACCATATATTTT
>-|TRBV5-1|-|TRBJ1-3
CASSLGPGSGNTIYF
TGCGCCAGCAGCTTGGGGCCAGGATCTGGAAACACCATATATTTT
>-|TRBV6-1|-|TRBJ2-3
CASRASFSTTDTQYF
TGTGCCAGCAGAGCGTCTTTCAGTACCACAGATACGCAGTATTTT
>-|TRBV5-1|TRBD1|TRBJ2-7
CASSLGPRGGVVYEQYF
TGCGCCAGCAGCTTGGGACCTCGAGGGGGCGTCGTCTACGAGCAGTACTTC
>once|TRBV7-6|-|TRBJ2-6
CASSLSPRAPSGANVLTF
TGTGCCAGCAGCTTATCACCGAGAGCTCCCTCTGGGGCCAACGTCCTGACTTTC
>-|TRBV7-9|-|TRBJ2-7
CASSPPGGEQYF
TGTGCCAGCAGCCCCCCCGGAGGGGAGCAGTACTTC
>-|TRBV5-1|-|TRBJ2-7
CASSFGAGSYEQYF
TGCGCCAGCAGCTTCGGGGCAGGGTCCTACGAGCAGTACTTC
>-|TRBV4-1|TRBD1|TRBJ1-4
CASSQEGQGAMGNEKLFF
TGCGCCAGCAGCCAAGAGGGACAGGGGGCGATGGGGAATGAAAAACTGTTTTTT
>-|TRBV30|-|TRBJ2-1
CAWSVSGARNEQFF
TGTGCCTGGAGTGTTTCAGGGGCCCGCAATGAGCAGTTCTTC
>-|TRBV7-6|-|TRBJ1-1
CASSGGTEAFF
TGTGCCAGCAGTGGTGGCACTGAAGCTTTCTTT
>-|TRBV7-9|TRBD1|TRBJ2-2
CASSLGGDRAFGELFF
TGTGCCAGCAGCTTAGGAGGGGACAGGGCCTTCGGGGAGCTGTTTTTT
>-|TRBV11-2|TRBD1|TRBJ2-7
CASSLGQGALEQYF
TGTGCCAGCAGCTTAGGTCAGGGGGCTCTCGAGCAGTACTTC
>-|TRBV18|-|TRBJ1-2
CASSPEPTAGLSNYGYTF
TGTGCCAGCTCACCAGAACCGACAGCTGGCCTTTCTAACTATGGCTACACCTTC